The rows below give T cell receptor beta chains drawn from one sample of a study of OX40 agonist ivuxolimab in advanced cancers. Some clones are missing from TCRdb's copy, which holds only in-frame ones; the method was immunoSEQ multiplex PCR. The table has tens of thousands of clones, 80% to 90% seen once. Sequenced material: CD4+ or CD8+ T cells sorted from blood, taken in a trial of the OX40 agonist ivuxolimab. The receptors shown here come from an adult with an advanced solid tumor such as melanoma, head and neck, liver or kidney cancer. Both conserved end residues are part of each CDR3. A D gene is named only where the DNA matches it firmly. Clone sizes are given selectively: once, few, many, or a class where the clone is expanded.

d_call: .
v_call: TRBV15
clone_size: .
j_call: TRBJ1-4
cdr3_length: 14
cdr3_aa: CATRPSGNNEKLFF
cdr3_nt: TGTGCCACCAGGCCCTCAGGGAATAATGAAAAACTGTTTTTT

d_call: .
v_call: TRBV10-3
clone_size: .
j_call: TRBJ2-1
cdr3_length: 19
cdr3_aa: CAISERMIEGEEEGNEQFF
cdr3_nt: TGTGCCATCAGTGAACGTATGATCGAGGGGGAAGAAGAGGGCAATGAGCAGTTCTTC

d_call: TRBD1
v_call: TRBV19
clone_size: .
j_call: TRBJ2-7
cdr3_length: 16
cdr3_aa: CASSMSIGYRGYEQYF
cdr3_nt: TGTGCCAGTAGTATGTCGATCGGTTACAGGGGCTACGAGCAGTACTTC

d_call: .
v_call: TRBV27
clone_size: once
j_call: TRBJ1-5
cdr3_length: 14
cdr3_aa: CASKTTGSNQPQHF
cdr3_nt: TGTGCCAGCAAAACTACAGGTAGCAATCAGCCCCAGCATTTT

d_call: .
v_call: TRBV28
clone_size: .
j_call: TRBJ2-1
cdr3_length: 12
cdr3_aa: CASSLSGDEQFF
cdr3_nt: TGTGCCAGCAGTTTATCTGGGGATGAGCAGTTCTTC

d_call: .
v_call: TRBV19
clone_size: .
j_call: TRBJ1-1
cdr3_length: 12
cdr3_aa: CASSRVASEAFF
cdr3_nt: TGTGCCAGTAGTCGGGTGGCGAGTGAAGCTTTCTTT

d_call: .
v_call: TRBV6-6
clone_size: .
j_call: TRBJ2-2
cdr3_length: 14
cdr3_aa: CASSDGRFGGELFF
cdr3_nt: TGTGCCAGCAGTGATGGACGTTTCGGCGGGGAGCTGTTTTTT

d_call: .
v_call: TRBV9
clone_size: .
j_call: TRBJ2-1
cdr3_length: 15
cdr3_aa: CASSDQGSSYNEQFF
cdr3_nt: TGTGCCAGCAGCGACCAGGGGAGCTCCTACAATGAGCAGTTCTTC

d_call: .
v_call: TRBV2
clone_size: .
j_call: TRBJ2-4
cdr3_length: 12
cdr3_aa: CASRPPGDRESF
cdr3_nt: TGTGCCAGCAGACCCCCTGGGGACCGCGAATCATTC

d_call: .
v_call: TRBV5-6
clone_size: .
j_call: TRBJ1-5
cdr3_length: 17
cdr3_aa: CASSLTLGQPIDQPQHF
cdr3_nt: TGTGCCAGCAGCTTGACTTTAGGACAGCCGATAGATCAGCCCCAGCATTTT